Each of the 20 T cell receptor beta chains below was sequenced from the same sample in a study of shared clonotypes between healthy human individuals. Produced via immunoSEQ multiplex PCR; TCRdb's table is partial and in-frame only. The repertoire includes more than 2,000,000 clones, more than 80% of them detected once, and roughly 0.36% sits in the top ten. Material for sequencing was naive CD4+ T cells from PBMCs. Sample subset: CD45RA+ positively selected. The receptor set was obtained from a man between 18 and 35 years old in good health. Some clones in this sample may be carry-over from other donors' samples.

The chain joins TRBV5-1 to TRBJ2-1; TRBD1 might be the D (6 bases). V was pared by 1 base and J by 5 bases, with 13 bases between. Germline values: CDR1 SGHRS, CDR2 YFSETQ. CDR3 length: 15 residues. The CDR3: CASSLRAGADNEQFF. CDR3 bases: TGCGCCAGCAGCTTGCGCGCAGGGGCTGACAATGAGCAGTTCTTC. Variable domain in full (rest from reference TRBV5-1 and TRBJ2-1): KAGVTQTPRYLIKTRGQQVTLSCSPISGHRSVSWYQQTPGQGLQFLFEYFSETQRNKGNFPGRFSGRQFSNSRSEMNVSTLELGDSALYLCASSLRAGADNEQFFGPGTRLTVL.

The chain couples TRBV15 to TRBJ2-1; D is undetermined. Germline assignment: CDR1 LNHNV and CDR2 YYDKDF (reference sequence). This CDR3 has 11 residues. The V end lost 4 bases, the J end lost 10 bases, and 8 bases lay between the germline ends. This CDR3 reads CATSNRGEQFF. In DNA, the CDR3 is TGTGCCACCAGCAACCGTGGCGAGCAGTTCTTC.

V and J are TRBV6-5 and TRBJ2-2, with D uncertain. This CDR3 comprises 14 residues. The germline V gene encodes CDR1 MNHEY and CDR2 SVGAGI. The V and J ends lost 2 bases and 6 bases respectively, with 10 bases between them. The CDR3 DNA sequence: TGTGCCAGCAGTTACCTCGTGGGTTCCGGGGAGCTGTTTTTT. It translates to CASSYLVGSGELFF.

This clone was recorded only once. The chain couples TRBV7-3 to TRBJ2-7; 10 positions match TRBD1. This CDR3 contains 14 residues. Germline V lookup: CDR1 SGHTA, CDR2 FQGTGA. With V trimmed by 4 bases and J by 3 bases, 3 bases remained unmatched. The CDR3 bases are TGTGCCAGCAGCTCGGGACAGGGGCACTACGAGCAGTACTTC. Its protein is CASSSGQGHYEQYF.

The chain has TRBV27 and TRBJ2-3; TRBD2 aligns across 10 bases. The CDR3 extends over 16 amino acids. The germline V gene encodes CDR1 MNHEY and CDR2 SMNVEV (reference sequence). J gave up 2 bases and V 6 bases, and 8 bases lay outside the gene matches. The CDR3: CASRPGLARATDTQYF. As DNA, the CDR3 is TGTGCCAGCAGACCGGGACTAGCGAGAGCCACAGATACGCAGTATTTT.

The rearrangement links TRBV15 to TRBJ2-1; D may be TRBD1 or TRBD2 (5 bases each). Germline V gene sequence: CDR1 LNHNV, CDR2 YYDKDF (reference sequence). The length of the CDR3 is 13 residues. The ends were cut back, 9 bases at V and 9 bases at J, with 18 bases in the middle. In DNA form, the CDR3 reads TGTGCCACTTGGGGCAATAGCGCCGGTGAGCAGTTCTTC. Its translation is CATWGNSAGEQFF.

The chain couples TRBV27 to TRBJ2-3; the match to TRBD2 covers 9 bases. With V trimmed by 5 bases and J by 0 bases, 9 bases remained unmatched. This CDR3 has 17 residues. Germline lookup yields CDR1 MNHEY and CDR2 SMNVEV (reference sequence). In DNA, the CDR3 is TGTGCCAGCAGTGCCCCGGGACTAGCAGTTAGCACAGATACGCAGTATTTT. Protein sequence: CASSAPGLAVSTDTQYF.

The chain combines TRBV5-1 with TRBJ1-2; D is perhaps TRBD1 (5 bases). The CDR3 has 15 residues. With 4 bases removed from V and 8 bases from J, the gap between germline ends came to 21 bases. Per germline, CDR1 SGHRS and CDR2 YFSETQ. The CDR3 loop is CASSLLLGAPKGYTF. CDR3 sequence (DNA): TGCGCCAGCAGCCTCCTCCTAGGGGCGCCGAAGGGCTACACCTTC. Drawing the rest from reference TRBV5-1 and TRBJ1-2, the complete variable domain is KAGVTQTPRYLIKTRGQQVTLSCSPISGHRSVSWYQQTPGQGLQFLFEYFSETQRNKGNFPGRFSGRQFSNSRSEMNVSTLELGDSALYLCASSLLLGAPKGYTFGSGTRLTVV.

V is TRBV25-1 and J is TRBJ2-1; tentatively, D is TRBD1 or TRBD2 (5 bases each). The CDR3 spans 14 residues. CDR1 is MGHDK, CDR2 SYGVNS, per germline. V shed 1 base and J shed 8 bases, with 12 bases lying between them. This CDR3 reads CASSESTWGYEQFF. The DNA for the CDR3 is TGTGCCAGCAGTGAATCTACCTGGGGGTATGAGCAGTTCTTC.

The chain is built from TRBV11-2 and TRBJ2-2, with D perhaps matching TRBD2 (6 bases). CDR1 and CDR2 (germline): SGHAT, FQNNGV. The CDR3 contains 14 residues. V dropped 8 bases and J dropped 4 bases, with 14 bases sitting between them. CDR3 amino acids: CASRTGLPTGELFF. The CDR3 DNA reads TGTGCCAGCCGAACGGGACTCCCCACCGGGGAGCTGTTTTTT.

This chain uses TRBV6-5 with TRBJ1-4, with a possible D match to TRBD1 (6 bases). Trimming stripped 7 bases from V and 4 bases from J, with 10 bases between. CDR3 size: 13 residues. Germline V CDR1 and CDR2: MNHEY, SVGAGI. Here the CDR3 reads CASTQGRNEKLFF. Written as DNA, the CDR3 is TGTGCCAGCACACAGGGACGTAATGAAAAACTGTTTTTT.

This chain uses TRBV2 with TRBJ2-1; D is ambiguous. Germline V gene lookup returns CDR1 SNHLY and CDR2 FYNNEI. The ends were cut back, 2 bases at V and 7 bases at J, with 15 bases in the middle. The CDR3 has 15 residues. CDR3 DNA sequence: TGTGCCAGCAGTGAAAACTACTACGACCGGAATGAGCAGTTCTTC. Its translation: CASSENYYDRNEQFF.

The J gene is TRBJ2-2, the V gene TRBV7-9, with D perhaps matching TRBD1 or TRBD2 (6 bases each). This CDR3 is 17 amino acids long. Germline assignment: CDR1 SEHNR and CDR2 FQNEAQ (reference sequence). V was pared by 0 bases and J by 9 bases, with 20 bases between. CDR3 coding DNA: TGTGCCAGCAGCTTAGCGCCTTCGGGGGCCCGGGGAAGGGAGCTGTTTTTT. This encodes CASSLAPSGARGRELFF.

The V call is TRBV28, the J call TRBJ2-7; 9 bases fit TRBD2. V was pared by 5 bases and J by 2 bases, with 7 bases of the junction left unmatched. CDR1 MDHEN and CDR2 SYDVKM come from the germline V gene. The CDR3 contains 15 residues. The DNA of the CDR3 is TGTGCCAGCAGTCCCGCTTTAGCGGGGGCCTACGAGCAGTACTTC. This codes for CASSPALAGAYEQYF.

The CDR3 loop reads CASSFRVAGGGPDTQYF. CDR3 DNA: TGTGCCAGCAGCTTCAGGGTCGCCGGCGGGGGTCCAGATACGCAGTATTTT. The chain couples TRBV5-4 to TRBJ2-3, with TRBD2 matching over 7 bases. Germline CDR1 and CDR2: SGHNT and YYREEE (reference sequence). The CDR3 is 17 residues long. Trimming took 2 bases from V and 4 from J; bases not matched to a gene: 13. The full variable domain, its missing parts supplied by reference TRBV5-4 and TRBJ2-3, is ETGVTQSPTHLIKTRGQQVTLRCSSQSGHNTVSWYQQALGQGPQFIFQYYREEENGRGNFPPRFSGLQFPNYSSELNVNALELDDSALYLCASSFRVAGGGPDTQYFGPGTRLTVL.

The chain carries TRBV28 and TRBJ1-5; D call uncertain. CDR1 and CDR2 from the germline V gene are MDHEN and SYDVKM. V lost 2 bases, J lost 5 bases, and 13 bases lay in between. The CDR3 sequence is 15 residues long. The CDR3 loop reads CASSLGQADDQPQHF. The CDR3 bases are TGTGCCAGCAGTTTAGGCCAGGCGGACGATCAGCCCCAGCATTTT. Looking up the rest from reference TRBV28 and TRBJ1-5 gives the full variable domain: DVKVTQSSRYLVKRTGEKVFLECVQDMDHENMFWYRQDPGLGLRLIYFSYDVKMKEKGDIPEGYSVSREKKERFSLILESASTNQTSMYLCASSLGQADDQPQHFGDGTRLSIL.

The chain is built from TRBV5-6 and TRBJ1-2; TRBD1 matches at 10 bases. The CDR3 is 14 residues long. Trimming took 4 bases from V and 8 from J; bases not matched to a gene: 8. Germline CDR1 SGHDT, CDR2 YYEEEE. The CDR3 loop reads CASSTDRGLGGYTF. The CDR3 DNA reads as TGTGCCAGCAGCACCGACAGGGGGCTAGGCGGCTACACCTTC.

This rearrangement joins TRBV5-1 to TRBJ2-2, with 9 bases that match TRBD1. This CDR3 is 16 amino acids long. V lost 4 bases and J lost 5; bases outside the gene matches: 9. The germline CDR1 and CDR2 sequences are SGHRS and YFSETQ. CDR3 nucleotides: TGCGCCAGCAGCATCCAAGGACAGGGGATGACCGGGGAGCTGTTTTTT. Protein product: CASSIQGQGMTGELFF.

This chain connects TRBV5-1 to TRBJ2-1; D gene uncertain. Per the germline V gene, CDR1 is SGHRS and CDR2 is YFSETQ. CDR3 length: 16 residues. The germline V and J ends were trimmed by 2 bases and 0 bases, with 12 bases remaining between them. The CDR3 bases are TGCGCCAGCAGCTTAGGTCTTATTAGCTCCTACAATGAGCAGTTCTTC. Its translation is CASSLGLISSYNEQFF.

The V gene is TRBV9, the J gene TRBJ2-5; the D gene could be TRBD1 or TRBD2 (5 bases each). CDR1 and CDR2 from the germline V gene are SGDLS and YYNGEE. This CDR3 contains 13 residues. V was pared by 4 bases and J by 7 bases, with 14 bases between. CDR3 bases: TGTGCCAGCAGCCCGACAGTCGCGGGGACCCAGTACTTC. Amino acids: CASSPTVAGTQYF.